The 24 T cell receptor beta chains below all came from one sample that was sequenced in a study of shared clonotypes between healthy human individuals. Assay used: immunoSEQ multiplex PCR; TCRdb lists only in-frame clones, some missing. This sample has fewer than 400,000 clones, with around 74% found just once. The specimen sequenced was memory CD4+ T cells sorted from blood. Subset noted: CD45RA-negative fraction. Every receptor here comes from a man aged 25-45 years in good health.

With regard to this clone: The sample holds other DNA sequences that translate to the same CDR3. V gene TRBV9 combines with J gene TRBJ2-1; tentatively, D is TRBD2 (5 bases). CDR1 and CDR2 from the germline V gene are SGDLS and YYNGEE. This CDR3 is built from 15 residues. V lost 0 bases, J lost 0 bases, and 7 bases lay in between. CDR3 DNA sequence: TGTGCCAGCAGCGTAGCTGCGGGCTCCTACAATGAGCAGTTCTTC. The encoded protein is CASSVAAGSYNEQFF.

The CDR3 DNA follows: TGCGCCAGCAGCTTCATTGAACCGACAGATACGCAGTATTTT. It codes for CASSFIEPTDTQYF. The rearrangement links TRBV5-1 to TRBJ2-3; D not certain. The CDR3 contains 14 residues. Per the germline V gene, CDR1 is SGHRS and CDR2 is YFSETQ. With 2 bases removed from V and 3 bases from J, the gap between germline ends came to 10 bases. The full variable domain, its missing parts supplied by reference TRBV5-1 and TRBJ2-3, is KAGVTQTPRYLIKTRGQQVTLSCSPISGHRSVSWYQQTPGQGLQFLFEYFSETQRNKGNFPGRFSGRQFSNSRSEMNVSTLELGDSALYLCASSFIEPTDTQYFGPGTRLTVL.

The V and J genes are TRBV10-3 and TRBJ2-7; tentative D call: TRBD2 (5 bases). Germline CDR1 ENHRY, CDR2 SYGVKD. Trimming took off 6 bases at V and 2 bases at J, with 11 bases between the two ends. The CDR3 loop spans 13 amino acids. The CDR3 DNA sequence: TGTGCCATCAGCCCGGGAACCCCCTACGAGCAGTACTTC. Its translation is CAISPGTPYEQYF.

V gene TRBV23-1 combines with J gene TRBJ2-3, with unresolved D. TRBV23-1 is designated an ORF whose function remains uncertain. The length of the CDR3 is 19 residues. Deletions cut 9 bases from V and 0 bases from J, with 28 bases between. CDR3 sequence (DNA): TGCGCCAGAACGAGACCGGCCGACGACGGAGAGACTAGCACAGATACGCAGTATTTT. Translated: CARTRPADDGETSTDTQYF.

The V gene is TRBV5-1, the J gene TRBJ2-1, with D possibly called TRBD1 or TRBD2 (5 bases each). The germline V gene encodes CDR1 SGHRS and CDR2 YFSETQ. The V end was cut by 0 bases, the J end by 7 bases, with 14 bases between. The CDR3 is made up of 15 amino acids. The chain's CDR3 is CASSLGGRGVNEQFF. CDR3 coding DNA: TGCGCCAGCAGCTTGGGGGGACGGGGAGTGAATGAGCAGTTCTTC.

The gene calls are TRBV7-9 and TRBJ2-5; weak D call: TRBD2 (6 bases). Germline lookup yields CDR1 SEHNR and CDR2 FQNEAQ (reference sequence). This CDR3 is built from 14 residues. The V gene lost 7 bases and the J gene lost 0 bases, with 12 bases spanning the gap. CDR3 protein: CASKNLADQETQYF. CDR3 sequence (DNA): TGTGCCAGCAAAAACTTAGCGGACCAAGAGACCCAGTACTTC. The variable domain in full, with the rest retrieved from reference TRBV7-9 and TRBJ2-5, is DTGVSQNPRHKITKRGQNVTFRCDPISEHNRLYWYRQTLGQGPEFLTYFQNEAQLEKSRLLSDRFSAERPKGSFSTLEIQRTEQGDSAMYLCASKNLADQETQYFGPGTRLLVL.

The rearrangement links TRBV5-6 to TRBJ1-3; D remains ambiguous. Trimming took 0 bases from V and 0 from J, leaving 7 bases between them. The CDR3 has 15 residues. CDR1 is SGHDT and CDR2 is YYEEEE in the germline V gene. CDR3 sequence (DNA): TGTGCCAGCAGCTTGGGTTCGGGCTCTGGAAACACCATATATTTT. Amino acid sequence: CASSLGSGSGNTIYF.

The chain has TRBV4-2 and TRBJ1-4; no definite D call. This CDR3 comprises 14 residues. V was pared by 2 bases and J by 8 bases, with 12 bases between. CDR1 is LGHNA and CDR2 is YNFKEQ in the germline V gene. DNA of the CDR3: TGTGCCAGCAGCCAAAGGATCTCTCGGGAAAAACTGTTTTTT. Its protein product is CASSQRISREKLFF.

The chain has TRBV7-9 and TRBJ1-5; D is ambiguous. CDR1 is SEHNR, CDR2 FQNEAQ, per germline (reference sequence). CDR3 length equals 13 residues. Trimming took off 1 base at V and 7 bases at J, with 8 bases between the two ends. CDR3 sequence: CASSLGSDQPQHF. DNA for the CDR3: TGTGCCAGCAGCTTAGGCTCTGACCAGCCCCAGCATTTT.

The chain combines TRBV7-9 with TRBJ1-5, with TRBD1 identical over 7 bases. The CDR3 contains 16 residues. J lost 5 bases, V lost 4 bases, and 11 bases had no gene match. Germline-derived CDR1 and CDR2 are SEHNR and FQNEAQ (reference sequence). The CDR3 DNA reads as TGTGCCAGCAGCTACCGACAGGGAAGGGGGGATCAGCCCCAGCATTTT. Its translation: CASSYRQGRGDQPQHF.

The genes are TRBV20-1 and TRBJ2-3, with D unresolved. V dropped 5 bases and J dropped 4 bases, with 7 bases sitting between them. The CDR3 runs to 11 residues. Germline CDR1 is DFQATT and CDR2 is SNEGSKA (reference sequence). The CDR3 DNA follows: TGCAGTGCTGAACGTTCAGATACGCAGTATTTT. The encoded protein is CSAERSDTQYF.

The rearrangement links TRBV6-5 to TRBJ1-5; D gene uncertain. Germline CDR1 and CDR2: MNHEY and SVGAGI. The CDR3 contains 14 residues. Trimming left V 2 bases short and J 0 bases short, with 5 bases between. CDR3 loop: CASSYGISNQPQHF. The CDR3, as DNA: TGTGCCAGCAGTTACGGGATTAGCAATCAGCCCCAGCATTTT.

The V and J genes are TRBV7-2 and TRBJ1-1; 9 bases fit TRBD1. The CDR3 is 14 amino acids. The germline V gene has CDR1 SGHTA and CDR2 FQGNSA. V lost 5 bases and J lost 5; bases outside the gene matches: 6. DNA of the CDR3: TGTGCCAGCAGCAAAACAGGGGGCGGAACTGAAGCTTTCTTT. Translation: CASSKTGGGTEAFF.

The chain combines TRBV7-2 with TRBJ2-7; no clear D gene. Trimming took 5 bases from V and 0 from J, leaving 17 bases between them. CDR3 length: 16 residues. CDR1 and CDR2 (germline): SGHTA, FQGNSA. CDR3 protein: CASSPIISRSSYEQYF. The CDR3 DNA reads as TGTGCCAGCAGCCCCATTATTTCGCGTAGCTCCTACGAGCAGTACTTC.

As concerns this clone: The same CDR3 also results from other DNA sequences found in this sample. The V and J genes are TRBV7-9 and TRBJ2-3; D is perhaps TRBD2 (6 bases). The CDR3 runs 15 residues. V was clipped by 1 base and J by 4 bases, with 12 bases between them. Germline CDR1 reads SEHNR; CDR2 reads FQNEAQ (reference sequence). CDR3 region: CASSLVAGGADTQYF. The CDR3 DNA reads TGTGCCAGCAGCTTAGTGGCGGGCGGGGCAGATACGCAGTATTTT.

This chain joins TRBV18 and TRBJ2-1, with 8 bases identical to TRBD2. The CDR3 length is 16 residues. The V gene's germline CDR1 is KGHSH and CDR2 LQKENI. V lost 5 bases and J lost 0; bases outside the gene matches: 6. The CDR3 coding sequence is TGTGCCAGCTCAGCCTTAGCGGGACTCTCCTACAATGAGCAGTTCTTC. This gives the protein CASSALAGLSYNEQFF.

This clone has only one observation. The V call is TRBV11-2, the J call TRBJ2-5; D is uncertain. The V gene's germline CDR1 is SGHAT and CDR2 FQNNGV. CDR3 length: 11 residues. V lost 5 bases to trimming and J lost 9 bases, with 10 bases between them. CDR3 residues: CASSAQGPQYF. CDR3 DNA: TGTGCCAGCAGCGCCCAAGGGCCCCAGTACTTC.

In this sample, this clone turned up a few times. This chain links TRBV4-3 with TRBJ2-1; a possible D gene is TRBD1 (6 bases). Per germline, CDR1 LGHNA and CDR2 YSLEER. V dropped 4 bases and J dropped 9 bases, with 16 bases sitting between them. This CDR3 is 14 amino acids long. Here the CDR3 DNA reads TGCGCCAGCAGCCCGACAGGCGGAATGAGTGAGCAGTTCTTC. Its translation is CASSPTGGMSEQFF.

This chain joins TRBV7-2 and TRBJ2-4; D may be TRBD1 (5 bases). V was shortened by 5 bases and J by 8 bases, with 16 bases between the two germline ends. The germline V gene encodes CDR1 SGHTA and CDR2 FQGNSA. This CDR3 has 14 residues. The CDR3 coding sequence is TGTGCCAGCAGCCCCTCAGTCAGGGAAGACATTCAGTACTTC. Translating it yields CASSPSVREDIQYF.

The CDR3 loop reads CASSESGVLGPSWRGSREKLFF. In DNA, the CDR3 is TGCGCCAGCAGTGAGTCTGGCGTACTGGGTCCGTCCTGGCGAGGTAGTCGTGAAAAACTGTTTTTT. The gene calls are TRBV10-1 and TRBJ1-4; D is unresolved. This CDR3 is 22 amino acids long. Trimming shortened V by 0 bases and J by 7 bases, and 33 bases separated the two germline ends. CDR1 WNHNN and CDR2 SYGVQD come from the germline V gene (reference sequence).

The V call is TRBV5-1, the J call TRBJ2-3, with D maybe TRBD1 (6 bases). Per germline, CDR1 SGHRS and CDR2 YFSETQ. CDR3 length: 16 amino acids. V was trimmed by 5 bases and J by 4 bases, leaving 20 bases between them. CDR3 sequence: CASSKGNTGKADTQYF. The CDR3, as DNA: TGCGCCAGCAGTAAGGGTAATACAGGGAAGGCAGATACGCAGTATTTT.

This chain joins TRBV25-1 and TRBJ1-2; 7 bases fit TRBD1. CDR3 length: 18 residues. Germline V gene lookup returns CDR1 MGHDK and CDR2 SYGVNS. V shed 2 bases, J shed 3 bases, and the junction held 15 bases outside the gene matches. CDR3 residues: CASSELGQGDLTDYGYTF. CDR3 DNA sequence: TGTGCCAGCAGTGAACTCGGGCAGGGGGACTTAACTGACTATGGCTACACCTTC.

The chain couples TRBV11-2 to TRBJ1-2; weak D call: TRBD1 (5 bases). Germline CDR1 reads SGHAT; CDR2 reads FQNNGV. This CDR3 has 13 amino acids. V lost 7 bases and J 2 bases, leaving 11 bases between the germline ends. CDR3 protein: CASIGADNYGYTF. DNA for the CDR3: TGTGCCAGCATTGGGGCAGACAACTATGGCTACACCTTC.

This chain joins TRBV2 and TRBJ2-1; TRBD2 matches at 13 bases. Trimming took 6 bases from V and 6 from J; bases not matched to a gene: 8. There are 16 residues in the CDR3. The V gene's germline CDR1 is SNHLY and CDR2 FYNNEI. CDR3 residues: CASSQMGLAGSNEQFF. The CDR3 DNA reads TGTGCCAGCAGCCAGATGGGACTAGCGGGGTCCAATGAGCAGTTCTTC.